These 7 T cell receptor beta chains were sequenced from one sample in a study of cytomegalovirus exposure and HLA in healthy donors. Primers included in the PCR were 60 Vbeta and 13 Jbeta primers. This table comes from immunoSEQ multiplex PCR, and its TCRdb copy is limited to in-frame clones, with some not included. The sample holds about 160,000 clones, around four fifths seen once. What was sequenced was PBMCs. These TCRs come from a woman aged 45-60 years in good health and CMV-seronegative.

DNA of the CDR3: TGTGCCAGTCCAGGGCGGATCCGGTGGAATGAGCAGTTCTTC. This translates into CASPGRIRWNEQFF. The rearrangement links TRBV19 to TRBJ2-1; D may be TRBD1 (5 bases). The CDR3 covers 14 residues. Per germline, CDR1 LNHDA and CDR2 SQIVND (reference sequence). The ends were cut back, 8 bases at V and 7 bases at J, with 18 bases in the middle. Full variable domain (outside the CDR3, taken from reference TRBV19 and TRBJ2-1): DGGITQSPKYLFRKEGQNVTLSCEQNLNHDAMYWYRQDPGQGLRLIYYSQIVNDFQKGDIAEGYSVSREKKESFPLTVTSAQKNPTAFYLCASPGRIRWNEQFFGPGTRLTVL.

With respect to this clone: Within the sample, other DNA sequences also encode this same CDR3. The chain combines TRBV7-2 with TRBJ1-4; perhaps TRBD1 as D (5 bases). Trimming cost V 5 bases and J 8 bases, with 21 bases left between them. Germline V gene data show CDR1 as SGHTA and CDR2 as FQGNSA. This CDR3 region has 16 residues. The CDR3 is CASSRRTVQGGEKLFF. DNA of the CDR3: TGTGCCAGCAGCCGACGGACGGTGCAGGGTGGCGAAAAACTGTTTTTT. The variable domain in full, with the rest retrieved from reference TRBV7-2 and TRBJ1-4, is GAGVSQSPSNKVTEKGKDVELRCDPISGHTALYWYRQSLGQGLEFLIYFQGNSAPDKSGLPSDRFSAERTGGSVSTLTIQRTQQEDSAVYLCASSRRTVQGGEKLFFGSGTQLSVL.

The rearrangement uses TRBV4-1 and TRBJ2-5, with D possibly TRBD2 on 7 matching bases. This CDR3 is built from 16 residues. Trimming took 3 bases from V and 4 from J, leaving 18 bases between them. CDR1 MGHRA and CDR2 YSYEKL come from the germline V gene. CDR3 sequence: CASSQPGGGAGETQYF. DNA of the CDR3: TGCGCCAGCAGCCAGCCAGGTGGGGGGGCGGGAGAGACCCAGTACTTC.

The genes are TRBV27 and TRBJ2-3; 11 nucleotides align to TRBD2. The junction had 10 bases not matched to a gene; V was cut back by 3 bases and J by 5 bases. The CDR3 sequence is 17 residues long. The germline V gene encodes CDR1 MNHEY and CDR2 SMNVEV (reference sequence). This CDR3 is CASSFSGLAGGQDTQYF. The DNA for the CDR3 is TGTGCCAGCAGTTTTAGTGGCCTAGCGGGAGGCCAAGATACGCAGTATTTT.

The chain uses TRBV29-1 and TRBJ1-1, with D possibly being TRBD1 (6 bases). Trimming removed 6 bases at V and 5 bases at J, with 16 bases between. The length of the CDR3 is 13 residues. Germline CDR1 SQVTM, CDR2 ANQGSEA. CDR3 loop: CSVQQGQGTEAFF. In DNA form, the CDR3 reads TGCAGCGTCCAACAGGGCCAGGGGACTGAAGCTTTCTTT.

V gene TRBV5-4 combines with J gene TRBJ1-4, with TRBD1 as a possible D gene (6 bases). Germline V gives CDR1 SGHNT, CDR2 YYREEE (reference sequence). V lost 1 base and J 11 bases, leaving 12 bases between the germline ends. This CDR3 is built from 13 residues. This CDR3 is CASSLWGLEKLFF. The CDR3 nucleotides are TGTGCCAGCAGCTTGTGGGGGCTTGAGAAACTGTTTTTT.

The chain combines TRBV7-8 with TRBJ2-7, with 8 positions matching TRBD2. Germline CDR1 SGHVS, CDR2 FQNEAQ. V dropped 8 bases and J dropped 2; count of bases not matched to a gene: 8. This CDR3 comprises 14 residues. The CDR3 loop reads CASALAEGAYEQYF. The CDR3 DNA is TGTGCCAGCGCACTAGCGGAGGGGGCCTACGAGCAGTACTTC. Based on the CDR3 plus reference TRBV7-8 and TRBJ2-7, the full variable domain is GAGVSQSPRYKVAKRGQDVALRCDPISGHVSLFWYQQALGQGPEFLTYFQNEAQLDKSGLPSDRFFAERPEGSVSTLKIQRTQQEDSAVYLCASALAEGAYEQYFGPGTRLTVT.